This record concerns one T cell receptor beta chain sequence. The CDR3 contains 16 residues. The ends lost 2 bases at V and 4 bases at J; junction bases unmatched: 6. CDR1 and CDR2 (germline): MDHEN, SYDVKM. In the authors' methods: Researchers report that nucleated cell counts were estimated from reference gene primer amplification. Profiled with immunoSEQ multiplex PCR; TCRdb holds only in-frame clones, not every one. From that table come the V and J calls and clone size; the DNA was used to work out D and trimming. Among some 250,000 clones, over 65% were seen once, and the ten largest hold 2.5% to 4%. This record belongs to a study of blood T cell repertoires in COVID-19. Study at large: There were acute and convalescent COVID-19 samples, and they came from the United States, Italy and Spain. Sample material is recorded as cDNA or gDNA derived from T cells, B-cell-depleted T cells, or PBMCs.

Input material: peripheral blood. V usage is TRBV28 and J usage is TRBJ1-1; 11 positions agree with TRBD1. This receptor was identified in a woman of 80 years or more with acute or convalescent COVID-19. The CDR3 nucleotides are TGTGCCAGCAGTTTAAGGGGGACAGGGGGTTTCACTGAAGCTTTCTTT. Translation gives CASSLRGTGGFTEAFF.